The clone carrying this TCR beta chain turned up a few times. Its cognate antigen is unknown. The data stem from a study of molecular identifiers for immune sequencing clone quantification. Broader study findings: Barcode collisions between identical TCR molecules could shrink estimates of highly expanded clone sizes.

MiXCR, applied by TCRdb to the PCR reads, yields one record per CDR3 protein. The top ten clones hold around 3.9% of a sample with around 100,000 distinct CDR3 sequences, 35% to 40% of them seen once. This CDR3 comprises 15 residues. Trimming removed 5 bases from V and 1 base from J; junction bases left unmatched: 6. Germline V gene data show CDR1 as DFQATT and CDR2 as SNEGSKA (reference sequence). This receptor was taken from a human donor in good health. Some libraries in this study had Jurkat cell RNA spiked in. This chain connects TRBV20-1 to TRBJ2-3; 10 nucleotides agree with TRBD2. The sample comprised naive CD8+ T cells from blood, with Jurkat cell RNA spiked in. Stated subset: FACS-sorted CD8+CD4-CCR7+CD45RA+ naive T cells. The CDR3: CSAVRLAGRTDTQYF. Here the CDR3 DNA reads TGCAGTGCTGTCCGACTAGCGGGTCGCACAGATACGCAGTATTTT.